This is a list of T cell receptor beta chains from one sample in a study of siplizumab effects on memory and regulatory T cells. Clones were read by immunoSEQ multiplex PCR, and TCRdb kept only the in-frame ones, dropping some. The repertoire consists of 90,000 to 120,000 clones, with 92% occurring once and the leading ten covering approximately 0.66%. Source material: Tregs sorted from blood. These receptor sequences come from a human donor in good health. CDR3s include the opening cysteine and the closing phenylalanine or tryptophan. A D gene is named only where the DNA matches it firmly. Size tells how often a clone was seen (once, few, many) or the class of an expanded clone, and some rows leave it out.

clone size	V gene	J gene	D gene	CDR3 protein	CDR3 DNA
-	TRBV5-6	TRBJ1-1	TRBD1	CASSRQGGVNTEAFF	TGTGCCAGCAGCCGACAGGGAGGGGTGAACACTGAAGCTTTCTTT
-	TRBV28	TRBJ2-2	-	CASSLNGFPNTGELFF	TGTGCCAGCAGTTTAAACGGATTCCCTAACACCGGGGAGCTGTTTTTT
-	TRBV6-6	TRBJ2-7	-	CASSYSTNSYEQYF	TGTGCCAGCAGTTACTCAACGAACTCCTACGAGCAGTACTTC
-	TRBV7-7	TRBJ2-2	-	CASSPLPTGELFF	TGTGCTAGCAGCCCCCTCCCCACCGGGGAGCTGTTTTTT
-	TRBV20-1	TRBJ2-5	-	CSALLETQYF	TGCAGTGCACTACTGGAGACCCAGTACTTC
-	TRBV7-9	TRBJ2-2	-	CASSPPRRRVGELFF	TGTGCCAGCAGTCCCCCCCGCCGACGCGTCGGGGAGCTGTTTTTT
-	TRBV19	TRBJ2-2	-	CASSPQGRGGELFF	TGTGCCAGTAGTCCTCAGGGGCGCGGCGGGGAGCTGTTTTTT
-	TRBV21-1	TRBJ1-1	-	CASSTGENTEAFF	TGTGCCAGCAGCACTGGGGAGAACACTGAAGCTTTCTTT
-	TRBV5-1	TRBJ1-2	TRBD1	CASSLGGQGGYGYTF	TGCGCCAGCAGCTTGGGGGGACAGGGAGGCTATGGCTACACCTTC
-	TRBV5-1	TRBJ1-4	-	CASSWAPTGSTNEKLFF	TGCGCCAGCAGCTGGGCCCCTACAGGTTCAACTAATGAAAAACTGTTTTTT
once	TRBV29-1	TRBJ2-1	-	CSVVGGSTYNEQFF	TGCAGCGTTGTGGGTGGAAGTACCTACAATGAGCAGTTCTTC
once	TRBV18	TRBJ1-1	TRBD1	CASSHRGVTEAFF	TGTGCCAGTTCACACAGGGGGGTTACTGAAGCTTTCTTT
-	TRBV5-1	TRBJ2-2	TRBD1	CASSSGQWTGGELFF	TGCGCCAGCAGCTCGGGACAGTGGACGGGCGGGGAGCTGTTTTTT
-	TRBV7-9	TRBJ2-2	-	CASSLGPQTGGELFF	TGTGCCAGCAGCTTGGGTCCACAAACGGGCGGGGAGCTGTTTTTT
-	TRBV18	TRBJ2-7	TRBD2	CASSPLAGGIEQYF	TGTGCCAGCTCACCCTTAGCGGGAGGAATCGAGCAGTACTTC
-	TRBV5-1	TRBJ2-1	TRBD1	CASSFRQGSYNEQFF	TGCGCCAGCAGCTTCCGACAGGGCTCCTACAATGAGCAGTTCTTC
-	TRBV18	TRBJ2-1	-	CASSPWAGPYNEQFF	TGTGCCAGCTCACCTTGGGCGGGTCCCTACAATGAGCAGTTCTTC
-	TRBV5-5	TRBJ1-2	TRBD1	CASSFDRANNGYTF	TGTGCCAGCAGCTTCGACAGGGCTAATAATGGCTACACCTTC
-	TRBV19	TRBJ2-7	TRBD2	CASSLREGYEQYF	TGTGCCAGTAGCCTGCGGGAGGGCTACGAGCAGTACTTC
-	TRBV6-1	TRBJ1-1	-	CASSYRAEAFF	TGTGCCAGCAGTTACCGGGCTGAAGCTTTCTTT
-	TRBV5-1	TRBJ2-3	TRBD2	CASSSEGAGTTDTQYF	TGCGCCAGCAGCTCCGAGGGAGCGGGAACCACAGATACGCAGTATTTT
-	TRBV11-3	TRBJ2-1	TRBD2	CASSLDSAGGLNEQFF	TGTGCCAGCAGCTTAGATTCAGCGGGAGGCCTCAATGAGCAGTTCTTC